These 21 T cell receptor beta chains came from one sample sequenced in a study of graft-versus-host responses after intestinal transplantation. These receptors are not linked to any known antigen. Using immunoSEQ multiplex PCR, the repertoire was profiled, and TCRdb retains in-frame clones only, with some absent. The sample records about 130,000 clones, approximately 92% being singletons. The material was unstimulated CD4+ T cells sorted from spleen or lymph node cells, obtained before intestinal transplant. The receptors stem from a human donor who received an intestinal transplant.

V gene TRBV7-3 combines with J gene TRBJ2-5; D remains ambiguous. This CDR3 comprises 14 residues. The V gene's germline CDR1 is SGHTA and CDR2 FQGTGA. Trimming shortened V by 1 base and J by 2 bases, and 8 bases separated the two germline ends. In DNA, the CDR3 is TGTGCCAGCAGCTTAAACTCTGGTCAAGAGACCCAGTACTTC. As protein: CASSLNSGQETQYF.

The V gene is TRBV4-1, the J gene TRBJ2-1; 12 bases match TRBD1. Germline CDR1 MGHRA, CDR2 YSYEKL. V was clipped by 5 bases and J by 7 bases; unmatched bases: 12. This CDR3 contains 17 residues. The CDR3 protein is CASSSVGGDRGQNEQFF. CDR3 DNA: TGCGCCAGCAGCTCAGTCGGGGGGGACAGGGGGCAAAATGAGCAGTTCTTC.

The chain recombines TRBV18 with TRBJ1-6; D is unclear. The germline V gene has CDR1 KGHSH and CDR2 LQKENI. Trimming cost V 3 bases and J 5 bases, with 5 bases left between them. CDR3 size: 13 residues. The CDR3 loop is CASSPGNNSPLHF. CDR3 sequence (DNA): TGTGCCAGCTCACCCGGTAATAATTCACCCCTCCACTTT.

V usage is TRBV7-8 and J usage is TRBJ2-1; 11 bases are shared with TRBD2. Trimming cost V 5 bases and J 1 base; bases outside gene matches: 1. CDR3 length: 15 amino acids. Germline-derived CDR1 and CDR2 are SGHVS and FQNEAQ. CDR3 residues: CASSRTSGSYNEQFF. CDR3 coding DNA: TGTGCCAGCAGCCGGACTAGCGGGTCCTACAATGAGCAGTTCTTC.

The chain combines TRBV2 with TRBJ2-5, with D unresolved. This CDR3 comprises 12 residues. V lost 6 bases, J lost 3 bases, and 8 bases lay in between. CDR1 and CDR2 (germline): SNHLY, FYNNEI. DNA for the CDR3: TGTGCCAGCAGAGGAAGGGAAGAGACCCAGTACTTC. Protein: CASRGREETQYF. Using reference TRBV2 and TRBJ2-5 for the parts outside the CDR3, the full variable domain is EPEVTQTPSHQVTQMGQEVILRCVPISNHLYFYWYRQILGQKVEFLVSFYNNEISEKSEIFDDQFSVERPDGSNFTLKIRSTKLEDSAMYFCASRGREETQYFGPGTRLLVL.

The V gene is TRBV5-1, the J gene TRBJ1-5; 8 positions agree with TRBD1. The CDR3 totals 16 residues. Germline values: CDR1 SGHRS, CDR2 YFSETQ. The J segment lost 5 bases and the V segment lost 0 bases, leaving 7 bases of the junction unmatched. The CDR3 nucleotides are TGCGCCAGCAGCTTGGAGGGGGCAGGGGGCCATCAGCCCCAGCATTTT. It codes for CASSLEGAGGHQPQHF. The whole variable domain, filled in from reference TRBV5-1 and TRBJ1-5, reads KAGVTQTPRYLIKTRGQQVTLSCSPISGHRSVSWYQQTPGQGLQFLFEYFSETQRNKGNFPGRFSGRQFSNSRSEMNVSTLELGDSALYLCASSLEGAGGHQPQHFGDGTRLSIL.

V usage is TRBV6-6 and J usage is TRBJ1-6, with 10 bases aligning to TRBD1. The CDR3 length is 14 residues. Per germline, CDR1 MNHNY and CDR2 SVGAGI (reference sequence). V shed 5 bases and J 10 bases; nucleotides not matched to a gene: 5. The CDR3 sequence: CASSDRGRGSPLHF. In DNA form, the CDR3 reads TGTGCCAGCAGTGACAGGGGGCGTGGGTCACCCCTCCACTTT.

The chain has TRBV30 and TRBJ2-1; D ambiguous. V was trimmed by 1 base and J by 8 bases, leaving 6 bases between them. Per the germline V gene, CDR1 is GTSNPN and CDR2 is SVGIG (reference sequence). The CDR3 covers 11 residues. In DNA, the CDR3 is TGTGCCTGGAGTGGGGTGGATGAGCAGTTCTTC. It translates to CAWSGVDEQFF.

The chain couples TRBV5-1 to TRBJ2-2; no definite D call. Between the trimmed V and J ends, which lost 0 bases and 11 bases, there was a span of 14 bases. The CDR3 covers 14 residues. Germline values: CDR1 SGHRS, CDR2 YFSETQ. The CDR3 sequence: CASSLGISSEELFF. The DNA of the CDR3 is TGCGCCAGCAGCTTGGGTATTAGTAGTGAAGAGCTGTTTTTT.

The rearrangement uses TRBV19 and TRBJ1-2; D unresolved. Germline values: CDR1 LNHDA, CDR2 SQIVND (reference sequence). The CDR3 loop spans 13 amino acids. Trimming took 6 bases from V and 4 from J, leaving 12 bases between them. Written as DNA, the CDR3 is TGTGCCAGTAGCCCCGGGCTCGGCTATGGCTACACCTTC. It encodes CASSPGLGYGYTF.

The V gene is TRBV11-2, the J gene TRBJ2-1; 8 bases fit TRBD2. CDR1 is SGHAT, CDR2 FQNNGV, per germline. V lost 6 bases, J lost 5 bases, and 6 bases stayed unmatched. CDR3 length equals 14 residues. Here the CDR3 reads CASRPRGEDNEQFF. The CDR3 DNA is TGTGCCAGCAGACCGCGGGGGGAGGACAATGAGCAGTTCTTC.

Only one count was recorded for this clone. V usage is TRBV12-5 and J usage is TRBJ1-2; D not resolved. The CDR3 runs 15 residues. Trimming took off 2 bases at V and 2 bases at J, with 12 bases between the two ends. The germline V gene encodes CDR1 LGHNT and CDR2 FRNRAP. The CDR3 loop is CASGLWEGINYGYTF. DNA of the CDR3: TGTGCTAGTGGTTTGTGGGAAGGGATAAACTATGGCTACACCTTC. Complete variable domain (other parts from reference TRBV12-5 and TRBJ1-2): DARVTQTPRHKVTEMGQEVTMRCQPILGHNTVFWYRQTMMQGLELLAYFRNRAPLDDSGMPKDRFSAEMPDATLATLKIQPSEPRDSAVYFCASGLWEGINYGYTFGSGTRLTVV.

This sequence joins TRBV14 and TRBJ2-4; perhaps TRBD2 as D (6 bases). Germline V CDR1 and CDR2: SGHDN, FVKESK. The CDR3 loop spans 14 amino acids. The ends were cut back, 4 bases at V and 8 bases at J, with 15 bases in the middle. The CDR3 loop is CASSPGTRYDIQYF. CDR3 coding DNA: TGTGCCAGCAGCCCGGGGACTCGGTACGACATTCAGTACTTC.

This clone was seen just once. The rearrangement uses TRBV18 and TRBJ1-3; D possibly corresponds to TRBD1 (5 bases). From germline, CDR1 is KGHSH and CDR2 LQKENI. The CDR3 totals 16 residues. Deletions cut 2 bases from V and 0 bases from J, with 11 bases between. CDR3 amino acids: CASSPRGRNSGNTIYF. In nucleotides, the CDR3 is TGTGCCAGCTCACCAAGGGGAAGGAACTCTGGAAACACCATATATTTT.

The chain joins TRBV6-6 to TRBJ2-1; D uncertain. CDR3 length: 14 residues. CDR1 MNHNY and CDR2 SVGAGI come from the germline V gene (reference sequence). The V gene lost 10 bases and the J gene lost 0 bases, with 13 bases spanning the gap. In DNA, the CDR3 is TGTGCCACCTCCTCCCGGAGCTCCTACAATGAGCAGTTCTTC. Translation gives CATSSRSSYNEQFF.

This clone has a single count. V and J are TRBV6-5 and TRBJ2-1; no clear D. V gave up 8 bases and J gave up 3 bases, with 8 bases separating them. There are 12 residues in the CDR3. Per germline, CDR1 MNHEY and CDR2 SVGAGI. The CDR3 coding sequence is TGTGCCAGCCGCGTGGGCTACAATGAGCAGTTCTTC. It specifies CASRVGYNEQFF.

In its sample, this clone was seen a few times. The J gene is TRBJ1-1, the V gene TRBV6-1; D unresolved. V was trimmed by 3 bases and J by 2 bases, leaving 1 base between them. Germline CDR1 MNHNS, CDR2 SASEGT. This CDR3 is 11 amino acids long. CDR3 residues: CASSDNTEAFF. In DNA, the CDR3 is TGTGCCAGCAGTGACAACACTGAAGCTTTCTTT.

This clone has just one count. This chain joins TRBV18 and TRBJ2-3, with 11 bases aligning to TRBD2. The CDR3 spans 16 residues. Germline assignment: CDR1 KGHSH and CDR2 LQKENI. The trim removed 0 bases at V and 3 bases at J, leaving 2 bases unmatched. The CDR3: CASSPPTSGRTDTQYF. CDR3 coding DNA: TGTGCCAGCTCACCACCCACTAGCGGGAGAACAGATACGCAGTATTTT.

The V gene is TRBV27, the J gene TRBJ1-2; 7 bases align to TRBD1. V was clipped by 3 bases and J by 7 bases; unmatched bases: 32. Germline V gene sequence: CDR1 MNHEY, CDR2 SMNVEV (reference sequence). The CDR3 has 22 amino acids. CDR3 sequence: CASSLLRISVHPKDREKGGYTF. The CDR3 coding sequence is TGTGCCAGCAGTTTGCTACGAATCTCCGTCCATCCCAAAGACAGGGAAAAGGGTGGCTACACCTTC.

V is TRBV14 and J is TRBJ1-1, with D hard to call. The V and J ends lost 0 bases and 5 bases respectively, with 13 bases between them. The CDR3 is 15 amino acids. Germline V gives CDR1 SGHDN, CDR2 FVKESK. CDR3 DNA: TGTGCCAGCAGCCAAGAAGTAGGGTTCCCTACTGAAGCTTTCTTT. This sequence encodes CASSQEVGFPTEAFF. Full variable domain (outside the CDR3, taken from reference TRBV14 and TRBJ1-1): EAGVTQFPSHSVIEKGQTVTLRCDPISGHDNLYWYRRVMGKEIKFLLHFVKESKQDESGMPNNRFLAERTGGTYSTLKVQPAELEDSGVYFCASSQEVGFPTEAFFGQGTRLTVV.

V and J are TRBV11-1 and TRBJ1-1, with a possible D match to TRBD1 (5 bases). Germline values: CDR1 SGHAT, CDR2 FQDESV (reference sequence). The CDR3 is made up of 19 amino acids. Trimming shortened V by 2 bases and J by 0 bases, and 22 bases separated the two germline ends. The CDR3 spells CASSLTARGASSMNTEAFF. In nucleotides, the CDR3 is TGTGCCAGCAGCTTAACGGCCCGCGGGGCCTCATCTATGAACACTGAAGCTTTCTTT.